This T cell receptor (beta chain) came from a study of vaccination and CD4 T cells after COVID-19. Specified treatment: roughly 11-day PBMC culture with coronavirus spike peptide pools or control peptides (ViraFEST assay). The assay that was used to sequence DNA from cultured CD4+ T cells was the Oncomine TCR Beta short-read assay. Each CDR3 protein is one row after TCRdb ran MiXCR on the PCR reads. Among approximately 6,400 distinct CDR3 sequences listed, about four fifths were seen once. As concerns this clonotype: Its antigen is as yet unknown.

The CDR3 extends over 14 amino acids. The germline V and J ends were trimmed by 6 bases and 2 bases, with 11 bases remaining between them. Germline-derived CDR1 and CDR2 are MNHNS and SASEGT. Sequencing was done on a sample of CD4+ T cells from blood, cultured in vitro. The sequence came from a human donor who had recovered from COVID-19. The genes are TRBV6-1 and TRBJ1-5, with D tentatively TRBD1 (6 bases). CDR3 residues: CASRGHLGNQPQHF. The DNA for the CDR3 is TGTGCCAGCAGGGGACACCTTGGCAATCAGCCCCAGCATTTT.